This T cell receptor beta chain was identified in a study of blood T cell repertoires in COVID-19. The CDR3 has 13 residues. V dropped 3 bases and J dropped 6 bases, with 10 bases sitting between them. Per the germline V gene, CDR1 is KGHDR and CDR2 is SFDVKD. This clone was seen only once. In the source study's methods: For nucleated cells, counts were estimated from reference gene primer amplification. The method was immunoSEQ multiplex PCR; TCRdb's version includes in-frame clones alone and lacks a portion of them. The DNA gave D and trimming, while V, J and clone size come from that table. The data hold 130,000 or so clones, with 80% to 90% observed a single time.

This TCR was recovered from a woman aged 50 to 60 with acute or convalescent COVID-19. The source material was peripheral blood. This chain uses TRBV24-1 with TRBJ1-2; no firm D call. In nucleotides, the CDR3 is TGTGCCACCAGTGATACCTGGTCGGATGGCTACACCTTC. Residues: CATSDTWSDGYTF.